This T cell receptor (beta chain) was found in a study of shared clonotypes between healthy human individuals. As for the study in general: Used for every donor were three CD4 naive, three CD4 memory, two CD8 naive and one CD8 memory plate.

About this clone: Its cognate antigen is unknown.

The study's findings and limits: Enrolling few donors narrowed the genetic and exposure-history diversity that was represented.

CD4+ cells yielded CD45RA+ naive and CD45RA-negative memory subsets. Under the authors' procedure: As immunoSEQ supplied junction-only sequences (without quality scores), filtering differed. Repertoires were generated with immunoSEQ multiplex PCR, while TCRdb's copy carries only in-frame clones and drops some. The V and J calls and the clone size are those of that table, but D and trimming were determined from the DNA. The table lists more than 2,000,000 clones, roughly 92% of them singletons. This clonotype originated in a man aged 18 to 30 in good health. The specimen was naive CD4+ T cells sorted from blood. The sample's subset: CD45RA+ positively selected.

The CDR3 DNA sequence: TGTGCCAGCAGCTTAGAGGGGTGGGGGATCGATGAGCAGTTCTTC. Amino acid sequence: CASSLEGWGIDEQFF. The chain is built from TRBV7-9 and TRBJ2-1; the D gene could be TRBD1 or TRBD2 (5 bases each). CDR3 length: 15 residues. Germline CDR1 is SEHNR and CDR2 is FQNEAQ (reference sequence). The germline V and J ends were trimmed by 1 base and 8 bases, with 15 bases remaining between them.